Each of the 20 T cell receptor beta chains below was sequenced from the same sample in a study of blood T cell repertoires in COVID-19. Profiling relied on immunoSEQ multiplex PCR, and the TCRdb table lists in-frame clones only, not all of them. This sample has around 330,000 clones, with approximately 88% found just once. The sample taken for sequencing was peripheral blood. The receptors here all came from a woman in her 30s with COVID-19, enrolled during active disease.

The chain employs TRBV3-1 (or the pseudogene TRBV3-2) and TRBJ2-7; 11 nucleotides match TRBD1. The junction had 5 bases not matched to a gene; V was cut back by 0 bases and J by 7 bases. The CDR3 is made up of 15 amino acids. CDR1 and CDR2 from the germline V gene are LGHDT and YNNKEL (reference sequence). CDR3 nucleotide sequence: TGTGCCAGCAGCCAAGAGGACAGGGGGCCCCTAGAGCAGTACTTC. Protein product: CASSQEDRGPLEQYF.

Points on this clone: At the DNA level, this CDR3 is encoded by other sequences in the same sample as well. The V gene is TRBV3-1 (or the pseudogene TRBV3-2), the J gene TRBJ1-2, with a tentative D call TRBD1 (5 bases). Trimming removed 3 bases at V and 7 bases at J, with 6 bases between. CDR3 length: 11 amino acids. Germline lookup yields CDR1 LGHDT and CDR2 YNNKEL (reference sequence). The CDR3 DNA reads TGTGCCAGCAGCCAGGGGGGTGGCTACACCTTC. Translating gives CASSQGGGYTF.

This clone was observed once. The V call is TRBV19, the J call TRBJ2-1; D may be TRBD2 (6 bases). Germline CDR1 is LNHDA and CDR2 is SQIVND (reference sequence). The V gene lost 2 bases and the J gene lost 14 bases, with 16 bases spanning the gap. The CDR3 is 13 amino acids. In nucleotides, the CDR3 is TGTGCCAGTAGTATATCCAGGCGGGGAGCGGAGTTCTTC. Amino acids: CASSISRRGAEFF.

In its sample, this clone was seen a few times. The V gene is TRBV19, the J gene TRBJ1-5; D unresolved. Germline CDR1 reads LNHDA; CDR2 reads SQIVND (reference sequence). Trimming took off 6 bases at V and 4 bases at J, with 7 bases between the two ends. The CDR3 extends over 12 amino acids. CDR3 residues: CASRQSNQPQHF. CDR3 coding DNA: TGTGCCAGTAGACAGTCAAATCAGCCCCAGCATTTT.

V usage is TRBV12-3 or TRBV12-4 and J usage is TRBJ1-6; tentatively, D is TRBD1 (5 bases). Trimming pared 6 bases from V and 6 bases from J, leaving 9 bases between. The CDR3 runs to 13 residues. The CDR3 loop is CASSSDSNSPLHF. The CDR3 nucleotides read TGTGCCAGCAGCTCAGACAGTAATTCACCCCTCCACTTT.

This clone was found once. J is TRBJ1-2 and V is TRBV4-2; 9 positions agree with TRBD1. Per germline, CDR1 LGHNA and CDR2 YNFKEQ. Losses at the gene ends were 2 bases for V and 0 bases for J; bases not matched to a gene: 4. This CDR3 is 16 amino acids long. The DNA for the CDR3 is TGTGCCAGCAGCCAAAGTGGGACAGGGCCTAACTATGGCTACACCTTC. This gives the protein CASSQSGTGPNYGYTF.

The V and J genes are TRBV7-2 and TRBJ2-1; no clear D. Germline V gene lookup returns CDR1 SGHTA and CDR2 FQGNSA. Trimming pared 2 bases from V and 6 bases from J, leaving 14 bases between. The CDR3 is made up of 15 amino acids. CDR3 DNA: TGTGCCAGCAGCTTATATGACGGTAGCAGCAATGAGCAGTTCTTC. It specifies CASSLYDGSSNEQFF.

This chain joins TRBV7-9 and TRBJ2-3; 10 bases align to TRBD2. This CDR3 has 16 residues. Per the germline V gene, CDR1 is SEHNR and CDR2 is FQNEAQ (reference sequence). J lost 6 bases, V lost 3 bases, and 9 bases had no gene match. The CDR3 here is CASSLRASGGVDTQYF. The CDR3 nucleotides are TGTGCCAGCAGCTTGCGCGCTAGCGGGGGCGTGGATACGCAGTATTTT.

The chain employs TRBV5-6 and TRBJ1-3, with TRBD1 matching over 7 bases. This CDR3 spans 15 amino acids. The trim removed 4 bases at V and 0 bases at J, leaving 4 bases unmatched. Germline V gene lookup returns CDR1 SGHDT and CDR2 YYEEEE. CDR3 loop: CASSPGQNSGNTIYF. The CDR3 nucleotides are TGTGCCAGCAGCCCGGGACAGAACTCTGGAAACACCATATATTTT.

As regards this clone: The sample holds other DNA sequences that translate to the same CDR3. The chain uses TRBV5-1 and TRBJ1-1; perhaps TRBD1 as D (6 bases). CDR1 and CDR2 from the germline V gene are SGHRS and YFSETQ. The CDR3 length is 14 residues. V lost 2 bases and J 2 bases, leaving 10 bases between the germline ends. CDR3 loop: CASSFPGENTEAFF. CDR3 coding DNA: TGCGCCAGCAGCTTCCCAGGGGAAAACACTGAAGCTTTCTTT.

The V gene is TRBV24-1, the J gene TRBJ1-6; unclear D gene. From germline, CDR1 is KGHDR and CDR2 SFDVKD. V lost 8 bases and J lost 9, with 16 bases in between. CDR3 length equals 14 residues. CDR3 DNA: TGTGCCACCATCGGTTCTATCAATTTTTCACCCCTCCACTTT. As protein: CATIGSINFSPLHF.

The chain has TRBV7-9 and TRBJ1-6; TRBD1 matches 10 bases. V shed 0 bases and J 9 bases; nucleotides not matched to a gene: 2. There are 15 residues in the CDR3. Germline CDR1 SEHNR, CDR2 FQNEAQ (reference sequence). The CDR3 spells CASSLAGQGSSPLHF. In DNA form, the CDR3 reads TGTGCCAGCAGCTTAGCGGGACAGGGGTCTTCACCCCTCCACTTT.

Note on this clone: Within the sample, other DNA sequences also encode this same CDR3. This chain joins TRBV11-3 and TRBJ2-1, with D possibly being TRBD2 (6 bases). Germline V CDR1 and CDR2: SGHNT, YENEEA. The CDR3 is 13 residues long. V shed 1 base and J shed 7 bases, with 8 bases lying between them. As DNA, the CDR3 is TGTGCCAGCAGCTTAGTAGGAGGGAATGAGCAGTTCTTC. Encoded protein: CASSLVGGNEQFF.

The chain recombines TRBV7-9 with TRBJ2-1; D is perhaps TRBD1 (6 bases). V was trimmed by 5 bases and J by 2 bases, leaving 16 bases between them. The length of the CDR3 is 16 residues. The V gene's germline CDR1 is SEHNR and CDR2 FQNEAQ (reference sequence). Here the CDR3 reads CASSRETGSPYNEQFF. In DNA, the CDR3 is TGTGCCAGCAGCAGAGAAACAGGGTCCCCCTACAATGAGCAGTTCTTC.

The chain uses TRBV19 and TRBJ1-5; possible D gene TRBD1, 6 bases. The CDR3 runs to 15 residues. V lost 10 bases and J 4 bases, leaving 20 bases between the germline ends. Germline V gene sequence: CDR1 LNHDA, CDR2 SQIVND (reference sequence). CDR3: CATRQDVFWNQPQHF. The CDR3 nucleotides read TGTGCCACTAGACAGGACGTCTTTTGGAATCAGCCCCAGCATTTT. Full variable domain (rest looked up from reference TRBV19 and TRBJ1-5): DGGITQSPKYLFRKEGQNVTLSCEQNLNHDAMYWYRQDPGQGLRLIYYSQIVNDFQKGDIAEGYSVSREKKESFPLTVTSAQKNPTAFYLCATRQDVFWNQPQHFGDGTRLSIL.

The chain employs TRBV4-2 and TRBJ2-1, with TRBD2 matching 7 bases. The trim removed 4 bases at V and 5 bases at J, leaving 11 bases unmatched. This CDR3 is built from 16 residues. In germline, CDR1 is LGHNA, CDR2 YNFKEQ. For the CDR3, the DNA is TGTGCCAGCAGCCTGCAGGGTTCTCGGGGGGACAATGAGCAGTTCTTC. Protein sequence: CASSLQGSRGDNEQFF.

This clone occurred a few times. This chain links TRBV6-5 with TRBJ1-1, with 7 positions matching TRBD1. Germline V gene lookup returns CDR1 MNHEY and CDR2 SVGAGI. The CDR3 extends over 14 amino acids. The V gene end was trimmed by 4 bases and the J gene end by 1 base; junction bases not matched to a gene: 3. The CDR3 DNA reads TGTGCCAGCAGTTCCCGGACAGGGAACACTGAAGCTTTCTTT. Amino acids: CASSSRTGNTEAFF.

This clone came up a few times. The chain has TRBV10-3 and TRBJ2-4; D may be TRBD1 (5 bases). CDR1 and CDR2 from the germline V gene are ENHRY and SYGVKD. This CDR3 comprises 15 residues. The V and J ends lost 3 bases and 7 bases respectively, with 16 bases between them. As DNA, the CDR3 is TGTGCCATCAGTGAAGCCGGGCAGGGCATGAACATTCAGTACTTC. It is translated as CAISEAGQGMNIQYF.

The chain couples TRBV2 to TRBJ1-4; 9 nucleotides match TRBD1. The CDR3 runs 13 residues. Germline CDR1 and CDR2: SNHLY and FYNNEI. J lost 5 bases, V lost 7 bases, and 2 bases had no gene match. The CDR3 here is CASIGTGNEKLFF. In nucleotides, the CDR3 is TGTGCCAGCATCGGGACAGGGAATGAAAAACTGTTTTTT.

V and J are TRBV13 and TRBJ1-1; D call uncertain. The V end was cut by 0 bases, the J end by 3 bases, with 17 bases between. The length of the CDR3 is 17 residues. Germline V gene sequence: CDR1 PRHDT, CDR2 FYEKMQ (reference sequence). CDR3 in DNA: TGTGCCAGCAGCTTAGGACCGTCACGGGGTGTGCACACTGAAGCTTTCTTT. Residues: CASSLGPSRGVHTEAFF.